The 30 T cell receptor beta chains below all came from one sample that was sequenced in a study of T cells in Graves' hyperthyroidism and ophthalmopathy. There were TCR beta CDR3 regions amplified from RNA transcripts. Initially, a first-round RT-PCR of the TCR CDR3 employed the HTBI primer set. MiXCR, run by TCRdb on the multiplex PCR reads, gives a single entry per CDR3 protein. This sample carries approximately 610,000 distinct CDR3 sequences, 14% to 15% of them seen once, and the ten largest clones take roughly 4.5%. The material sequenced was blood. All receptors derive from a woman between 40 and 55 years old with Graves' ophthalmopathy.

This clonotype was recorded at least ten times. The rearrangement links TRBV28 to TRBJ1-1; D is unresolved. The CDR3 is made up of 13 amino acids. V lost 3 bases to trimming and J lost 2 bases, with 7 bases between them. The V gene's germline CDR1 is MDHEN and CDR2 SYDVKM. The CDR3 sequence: CASSLVHNTEAFF. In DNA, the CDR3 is TGTGCCAGCAGTTTGGTACATAACACTGAAGCTTTCTTT.

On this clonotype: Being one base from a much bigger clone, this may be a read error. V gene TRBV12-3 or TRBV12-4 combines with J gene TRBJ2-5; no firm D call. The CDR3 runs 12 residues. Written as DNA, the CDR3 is TGTGCCAGCGGTTTTTACAGAGAGACCCAGTACTTC. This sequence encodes CASGFYRETQYF.

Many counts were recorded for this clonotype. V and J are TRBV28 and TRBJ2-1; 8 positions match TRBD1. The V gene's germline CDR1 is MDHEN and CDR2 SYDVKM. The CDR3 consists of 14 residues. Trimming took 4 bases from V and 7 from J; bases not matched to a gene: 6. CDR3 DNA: TGTGCCAGCAGTTCACGACAGGGGCGTAATGAGCAGTTCTTC. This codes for CASSSRQGRNEQFF.

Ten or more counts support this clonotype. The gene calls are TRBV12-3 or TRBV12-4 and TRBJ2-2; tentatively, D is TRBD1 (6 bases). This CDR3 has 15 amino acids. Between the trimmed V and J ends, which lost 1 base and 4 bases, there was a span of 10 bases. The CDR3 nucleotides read TGTGCCAGCAGTTTAGACAGGGCTATCACCGGGGAGCTGTTTTTT. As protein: CASSLDRAITGELFF.

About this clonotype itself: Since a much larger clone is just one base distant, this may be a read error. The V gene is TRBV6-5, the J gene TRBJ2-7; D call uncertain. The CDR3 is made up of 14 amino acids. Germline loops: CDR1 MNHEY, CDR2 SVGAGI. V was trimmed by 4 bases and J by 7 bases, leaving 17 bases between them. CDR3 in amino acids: CASSFPKLPKEQYF. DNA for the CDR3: TGTGCCAGCAGTTTCCCAAAGTTGCCTAAAGAGCAGTACTTC.

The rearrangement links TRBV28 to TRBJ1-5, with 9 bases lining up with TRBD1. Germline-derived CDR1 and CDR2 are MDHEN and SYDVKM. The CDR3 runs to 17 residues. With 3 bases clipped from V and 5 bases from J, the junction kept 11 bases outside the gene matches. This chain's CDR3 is CASSFRQDRGPYQPQHF. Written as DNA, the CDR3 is TGTGCCAGCAGTTTTCGTCAGGACAGGGGCCCTTATCAGCCCCAGCATTTT.

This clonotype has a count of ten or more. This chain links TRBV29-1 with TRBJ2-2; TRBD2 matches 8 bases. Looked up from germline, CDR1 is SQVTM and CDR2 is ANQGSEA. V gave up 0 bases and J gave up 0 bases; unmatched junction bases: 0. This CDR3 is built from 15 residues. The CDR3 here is CSVEETSANTGELFF. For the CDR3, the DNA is TGCAGCGTTGAAGAGACTAGCGCGAACACCGGGGAGCTGTTTTTT.

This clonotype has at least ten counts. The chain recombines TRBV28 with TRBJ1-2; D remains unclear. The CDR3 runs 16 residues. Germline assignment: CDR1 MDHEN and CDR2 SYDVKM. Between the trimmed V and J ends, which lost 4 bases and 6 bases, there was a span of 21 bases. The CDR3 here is CASSSYTPGPEDGYTF. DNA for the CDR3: TGTGCCAGCAGTTCCTATACCCCCGGGCCCGAGGATGGCTACACCTTC.

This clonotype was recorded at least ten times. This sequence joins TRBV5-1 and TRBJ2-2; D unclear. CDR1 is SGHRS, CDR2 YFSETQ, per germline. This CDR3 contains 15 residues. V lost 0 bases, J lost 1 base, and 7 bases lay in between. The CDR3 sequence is CASSLAPLNTGELFF. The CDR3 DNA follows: TGCGCCAGCAGCTTGGCCCCCCTGAACACCGGGGAGCTGTTTTTT.

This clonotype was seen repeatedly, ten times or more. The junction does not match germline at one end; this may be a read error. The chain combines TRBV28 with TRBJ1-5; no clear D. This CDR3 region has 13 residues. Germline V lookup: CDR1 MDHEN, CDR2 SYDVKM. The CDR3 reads CASSPVGNRPQHF. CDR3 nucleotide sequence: TGTGCCAGCAGTCCGGTAGGCAATCGGCCCCAGCATTTT.

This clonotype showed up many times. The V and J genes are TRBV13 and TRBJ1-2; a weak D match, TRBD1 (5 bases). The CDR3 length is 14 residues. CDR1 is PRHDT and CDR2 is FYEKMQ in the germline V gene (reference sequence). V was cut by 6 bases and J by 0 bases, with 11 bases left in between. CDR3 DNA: TGTGCCAGCAGACCAGGGTTAGCTAACTATGGCTACACCTTC. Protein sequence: CASRPGLANYGYTF.

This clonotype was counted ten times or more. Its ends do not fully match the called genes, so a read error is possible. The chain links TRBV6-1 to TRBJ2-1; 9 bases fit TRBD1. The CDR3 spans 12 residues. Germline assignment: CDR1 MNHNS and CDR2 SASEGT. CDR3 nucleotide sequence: TGTGCCAGCAGCGAGCAACAGGGGGCGCCCCGTTTC. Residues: CASSEQQGAPRF.

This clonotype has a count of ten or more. CDR3 in amino acids: CASSQETEGNGYTF. DNA for the CDR3: TGTGCCAGCAGCCAAGAGACAGAGGGTAATGGCTACACCTTC. The chain has TRBV14 and TRBJ1-2; TRBD1 is a possible D gene (5 bases). CDR3 length equals 14 residues. Looked up from germline, CDR1 is SGHDN and CDR2 is FVKESK. Deletions cut 0 bases from V and 6 bases from J, with 11 bases between.

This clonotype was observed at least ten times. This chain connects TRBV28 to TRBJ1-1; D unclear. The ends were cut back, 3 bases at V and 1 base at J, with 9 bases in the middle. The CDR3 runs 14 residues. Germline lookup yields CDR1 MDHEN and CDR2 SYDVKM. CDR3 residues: CASSFFQENTEAFF. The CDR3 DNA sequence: TGTGCCAGCAGTTTTTTCCAAGAGAACACTGAAGCTTTCTTT.

CDR3 sequence (DNA): TGTGCCAGCTCCCCCGGACACCTTGGTAGAGAGACCCAGTACTTC. Translation: CASSPGHLGRETQYF. The chain uses TRBV6-1 and TRBJ2-5; possible D gene TRBD1, 5 bases. The CDR3 is made up of 15 amino acids. Germline V gene data show CDR1 as MNHNS and CDR2 as SASEGT. V lost 8 bases and J 4 bases, leaving 20 bases between the germline ends.

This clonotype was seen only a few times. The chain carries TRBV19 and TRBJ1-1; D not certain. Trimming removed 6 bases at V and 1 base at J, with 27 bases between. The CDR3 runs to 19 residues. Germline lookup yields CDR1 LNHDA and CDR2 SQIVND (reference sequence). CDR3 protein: CASSPFRWSNLGSNTEAFF. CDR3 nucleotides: TGTGCCAGTAGCCCCTTCAGGTGGTCTAACCTAGGGTCGAACACTGAAGCTTTCTTT.

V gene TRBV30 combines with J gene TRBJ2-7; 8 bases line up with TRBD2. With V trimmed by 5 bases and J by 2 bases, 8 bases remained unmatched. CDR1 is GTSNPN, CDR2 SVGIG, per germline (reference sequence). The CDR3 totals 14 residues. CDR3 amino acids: CAWDRGGTTYEQYF. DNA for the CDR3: TGTGCCTGGGACCGGGGGGGAACTACCTACGAGCAGTACTTC.

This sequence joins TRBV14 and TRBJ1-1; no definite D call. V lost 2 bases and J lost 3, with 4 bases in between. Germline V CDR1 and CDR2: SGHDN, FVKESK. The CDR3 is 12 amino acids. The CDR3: CASSQYYTEAFF. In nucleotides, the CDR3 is TGTGCCAGCAGCCAATATTACACTGAAGCTTTCTTT.

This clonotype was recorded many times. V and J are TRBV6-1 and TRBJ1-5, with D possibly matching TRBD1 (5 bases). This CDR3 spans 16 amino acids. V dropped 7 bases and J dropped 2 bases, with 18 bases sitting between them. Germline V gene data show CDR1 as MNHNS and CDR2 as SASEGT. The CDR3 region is CASKPWGGEGNQPQHF. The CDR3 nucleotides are TGTGCCAGCAAACCCTGGGGGGGTGAGGGCAATCAGCCCCAGCATTTT.

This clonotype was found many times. DNA for the CDR3: TGTGCCAGCAGTGAAGGTTTTGAGGGGCAGGGTCAAGGTAACACCATATATTTT. The encoded protein is CASSEGFEGQGQGNTIYF. The chain employs TRBV25-1 and TRBJ1-3, with D maybe TRBD1 (5 bases). Per the germline V gene, CDR1 is MGHDK and CDR2 is SYGVNS. V was pared by 2 bases and J by 7 bases, with 24 bases between. The CDR3 has 18 residues.

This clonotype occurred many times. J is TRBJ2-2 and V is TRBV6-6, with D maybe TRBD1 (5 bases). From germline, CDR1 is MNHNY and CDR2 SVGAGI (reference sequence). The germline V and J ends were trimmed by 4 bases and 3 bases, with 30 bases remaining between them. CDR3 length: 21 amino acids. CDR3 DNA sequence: TGTGCCAGCAGTTCCCCCATGAGGCCGTCTACCAGGGAAGATTACACCGGGGAGCTGTTTTTT. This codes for CASSSPMRPSTREDYTGELFF.

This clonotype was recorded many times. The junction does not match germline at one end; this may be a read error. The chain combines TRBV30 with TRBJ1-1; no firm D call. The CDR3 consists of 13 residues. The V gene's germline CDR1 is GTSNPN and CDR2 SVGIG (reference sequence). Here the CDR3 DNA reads TGTACCTGGAGTGTAGTGCTGAACACTGAAGCTTTCTTT. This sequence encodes CTWSVVLNTEAFF.

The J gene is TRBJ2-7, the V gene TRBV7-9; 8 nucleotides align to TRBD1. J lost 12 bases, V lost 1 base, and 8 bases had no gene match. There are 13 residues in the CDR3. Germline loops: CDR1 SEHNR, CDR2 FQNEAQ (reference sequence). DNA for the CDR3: TGTGCCAGCAGCTTAGTTTCAGGGGGCCCCCCGTACTTC. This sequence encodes CASSLVSGGPPYF.

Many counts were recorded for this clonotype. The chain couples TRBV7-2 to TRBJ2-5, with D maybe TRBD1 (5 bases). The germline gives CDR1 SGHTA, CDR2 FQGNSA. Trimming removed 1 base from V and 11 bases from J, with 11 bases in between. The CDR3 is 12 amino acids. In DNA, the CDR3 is TGTGCCAGCAGCTTAGACAGGATAGCTCAGTACTTC. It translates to CASSLDRIAQYF.

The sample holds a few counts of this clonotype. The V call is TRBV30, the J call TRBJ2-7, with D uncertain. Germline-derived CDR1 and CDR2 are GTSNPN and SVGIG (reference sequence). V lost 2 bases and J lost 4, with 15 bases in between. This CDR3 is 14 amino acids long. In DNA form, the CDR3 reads TGTGCCTGGAGTCATGGGGATCCGATTTACGAGCAGTACTTC. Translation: CAWSHGDPIYEQYF.

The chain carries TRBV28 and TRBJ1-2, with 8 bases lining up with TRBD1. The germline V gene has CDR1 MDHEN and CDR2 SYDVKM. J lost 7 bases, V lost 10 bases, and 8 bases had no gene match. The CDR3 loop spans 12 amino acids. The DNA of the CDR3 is TGTGCCACCCAGGGGGCGGGTGGTGGCTACACCTTC. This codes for CATQGAGGGYTF.

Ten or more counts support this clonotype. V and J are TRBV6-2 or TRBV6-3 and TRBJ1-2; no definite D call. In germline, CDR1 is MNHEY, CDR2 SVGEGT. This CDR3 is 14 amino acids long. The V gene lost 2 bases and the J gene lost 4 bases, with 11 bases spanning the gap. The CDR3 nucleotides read TGTGCCAGCAGTTACGGGGTCCCGACCTATGGCTACACCTTC. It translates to CASSYGVPTYGYTF.

CDR3 coding DNA: TGCGCCAGCAGGGGGCCGAACACTGAAGCTTTCTTT. Protein product: CASRGPNTEAFF. V is TRBV10-2 and J is TRBJ1-1; D possibly corresponds to TRBD1 (5 bases). The CDR3 has 12 amino acids. Germline lookup yields CDR1 WSHSY and CDR2 SAAADI. Deletions cut 6 bases from V and 1 base from J, with 6 bases between.

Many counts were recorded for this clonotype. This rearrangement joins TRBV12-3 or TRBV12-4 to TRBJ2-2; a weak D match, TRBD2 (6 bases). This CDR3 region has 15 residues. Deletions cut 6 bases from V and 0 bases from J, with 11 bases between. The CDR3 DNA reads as TGTGCCAGCAGGGCGGGACCTACGAACACCGGGGAGCTGTTTTTT. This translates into CASRAGPTNTGELFF.

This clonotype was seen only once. The chain's CDR3 is CASSQFPLETSVYYNEQFF. CDR3 nucleotide sequence: TGCGCCAGCAGCCAATTTCCCCTGGAGACTAGCGTGTATTACAATGAGCAGTTCTTC. The chain has TRBV4-1 and TRBJ2-1, with TRBD2 matching 8 bases. The CDR3 sequence is 19 residues long. CDR1 MGHRA and CDR2 YSYEKL come from the germline V gene. Trimming took 2 bases from V and 4 from J; bases not matched to a gene: 16.